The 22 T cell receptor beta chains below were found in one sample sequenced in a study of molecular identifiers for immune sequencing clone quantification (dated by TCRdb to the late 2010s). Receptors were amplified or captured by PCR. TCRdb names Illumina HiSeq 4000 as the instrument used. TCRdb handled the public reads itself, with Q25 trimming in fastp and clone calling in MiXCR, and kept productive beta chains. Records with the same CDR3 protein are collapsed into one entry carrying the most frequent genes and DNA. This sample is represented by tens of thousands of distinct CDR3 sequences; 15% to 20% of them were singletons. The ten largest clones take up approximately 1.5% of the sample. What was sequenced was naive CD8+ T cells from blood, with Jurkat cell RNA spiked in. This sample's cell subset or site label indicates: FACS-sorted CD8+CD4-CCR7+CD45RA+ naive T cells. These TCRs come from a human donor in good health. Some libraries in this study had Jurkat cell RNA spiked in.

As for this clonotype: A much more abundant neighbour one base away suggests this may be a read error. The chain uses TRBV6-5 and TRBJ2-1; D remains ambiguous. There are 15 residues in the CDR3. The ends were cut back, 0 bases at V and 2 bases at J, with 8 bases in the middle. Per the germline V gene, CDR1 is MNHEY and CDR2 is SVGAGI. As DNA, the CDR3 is TGTGCCAGCAGTTACTCTGGCGGAGCCTACAATGAGCAGTTCTTC. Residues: CASSYSGGAYNEQFF.

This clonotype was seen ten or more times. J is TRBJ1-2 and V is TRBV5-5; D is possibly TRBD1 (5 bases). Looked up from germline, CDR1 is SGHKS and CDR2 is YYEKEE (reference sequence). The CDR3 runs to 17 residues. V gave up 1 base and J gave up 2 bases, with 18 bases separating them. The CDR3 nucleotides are TGTGCCAGCAGCTTGTTTTTTCGACAGACAGCCAACTATGGCTACACCTTC. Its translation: CASSLFFRQTANYGYTF.

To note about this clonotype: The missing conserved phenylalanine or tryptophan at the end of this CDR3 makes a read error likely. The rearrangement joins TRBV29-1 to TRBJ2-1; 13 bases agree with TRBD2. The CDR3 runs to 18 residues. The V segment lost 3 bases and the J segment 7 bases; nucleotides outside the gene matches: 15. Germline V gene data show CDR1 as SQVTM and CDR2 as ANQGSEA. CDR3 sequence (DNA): TGCAGCGTTGAGGCTCCGGGACTAGCGGGAAGGTTGTGGAATGAGCAGTTCTCC. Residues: CSVEAPGLAGRLWNEQFS.

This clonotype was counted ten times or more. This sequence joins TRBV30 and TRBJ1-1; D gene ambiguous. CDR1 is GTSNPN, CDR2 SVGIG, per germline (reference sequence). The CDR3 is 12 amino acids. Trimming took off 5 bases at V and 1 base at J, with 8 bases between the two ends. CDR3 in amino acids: CAWGLSNTEAFF. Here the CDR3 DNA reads TGTGCCTGGGGCCTCTCGAACACTGAAGCTTTCTTT.

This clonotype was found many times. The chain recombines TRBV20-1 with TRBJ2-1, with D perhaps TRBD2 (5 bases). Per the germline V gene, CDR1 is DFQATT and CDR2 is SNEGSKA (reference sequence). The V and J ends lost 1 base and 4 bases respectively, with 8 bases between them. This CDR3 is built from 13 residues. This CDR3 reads CSARGSGYNEQFF. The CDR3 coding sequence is TGCAGTGCTAGAGGCAGCGGATACAATGAGCAGTTCTTC.

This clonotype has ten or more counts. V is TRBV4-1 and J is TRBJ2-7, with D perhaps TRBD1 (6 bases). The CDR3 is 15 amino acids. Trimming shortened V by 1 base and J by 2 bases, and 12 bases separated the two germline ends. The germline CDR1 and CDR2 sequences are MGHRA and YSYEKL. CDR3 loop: CASSQVGRQAYEQYF. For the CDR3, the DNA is TGCGCCAGCAGCCAAGTGGGGAGACAGGCCTACGAGCAGTACTTC.

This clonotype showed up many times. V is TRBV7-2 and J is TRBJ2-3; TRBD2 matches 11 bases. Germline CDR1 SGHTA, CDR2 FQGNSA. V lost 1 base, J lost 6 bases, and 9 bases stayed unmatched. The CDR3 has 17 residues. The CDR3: CASSLGSGRAYTDTQYF. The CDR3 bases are TGTGCCAGCAGCTTAGGTAGCGGGAGGGCCTACACCGATACGCAGTATTTT.

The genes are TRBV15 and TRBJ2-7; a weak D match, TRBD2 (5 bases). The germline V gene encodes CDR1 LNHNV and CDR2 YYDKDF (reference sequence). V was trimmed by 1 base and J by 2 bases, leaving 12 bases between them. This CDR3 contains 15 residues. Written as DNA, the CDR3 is TGTGCCACCAGCAGAGTCGGGGATCACACCTACGAGCAGTACTTC. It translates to CATSRVGDHTYEQYF.

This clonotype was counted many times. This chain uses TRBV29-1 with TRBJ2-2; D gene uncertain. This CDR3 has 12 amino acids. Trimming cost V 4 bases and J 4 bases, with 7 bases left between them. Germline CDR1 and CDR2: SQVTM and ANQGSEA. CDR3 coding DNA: TGCAGCGTTGCTTTAGGCACCGGGGAGCTGTTTTTT. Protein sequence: CSVALGTGELFF.

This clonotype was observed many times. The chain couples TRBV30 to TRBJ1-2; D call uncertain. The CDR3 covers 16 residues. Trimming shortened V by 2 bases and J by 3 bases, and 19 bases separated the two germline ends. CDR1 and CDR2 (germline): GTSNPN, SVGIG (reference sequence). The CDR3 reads CAWSPTTSEAYYGYTF. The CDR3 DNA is TGTGCCTGGAGTCCGACGACAAGTGAGGCCTACTATGGCTACACCTTC.

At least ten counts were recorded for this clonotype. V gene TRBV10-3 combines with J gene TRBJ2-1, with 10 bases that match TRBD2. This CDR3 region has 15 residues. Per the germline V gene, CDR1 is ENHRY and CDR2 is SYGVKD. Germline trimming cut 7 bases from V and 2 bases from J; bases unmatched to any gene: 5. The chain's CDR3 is CAITRAGGPYNEQFF. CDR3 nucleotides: TGTGCCATCACCCGAGCGGGAGGGCCCTACAATGAGCAGTTCTTC.

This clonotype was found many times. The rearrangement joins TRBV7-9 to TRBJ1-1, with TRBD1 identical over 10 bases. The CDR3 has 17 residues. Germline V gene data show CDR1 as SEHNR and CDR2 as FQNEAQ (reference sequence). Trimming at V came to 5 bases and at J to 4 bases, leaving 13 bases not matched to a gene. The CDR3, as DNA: TGTGCCAGCAGCCCAGCTGTTCTAGGGACAGGGGTCACTGAAGCTTTCTTT. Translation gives CASSPAVLGTGVTEAFF.

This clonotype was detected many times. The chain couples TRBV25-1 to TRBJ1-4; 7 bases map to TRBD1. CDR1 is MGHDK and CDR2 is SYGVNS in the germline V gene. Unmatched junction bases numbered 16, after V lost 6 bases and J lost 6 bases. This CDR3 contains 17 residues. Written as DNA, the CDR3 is TGTGCCAGCAGCAACACCCCAGACAGGGTGTTGGATGAAAAACTGTTTTTT. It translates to CASSNTPDRVLDEKLFF.

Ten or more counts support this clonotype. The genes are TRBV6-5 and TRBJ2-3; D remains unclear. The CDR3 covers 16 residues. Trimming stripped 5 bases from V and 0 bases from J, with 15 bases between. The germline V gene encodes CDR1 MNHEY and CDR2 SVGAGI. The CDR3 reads CASSLTLTPSTDTQYF. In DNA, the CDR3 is TGTGCCAGCAGTCTTACCCTGACACCCAGCACAGATACGCAGTATTTT.

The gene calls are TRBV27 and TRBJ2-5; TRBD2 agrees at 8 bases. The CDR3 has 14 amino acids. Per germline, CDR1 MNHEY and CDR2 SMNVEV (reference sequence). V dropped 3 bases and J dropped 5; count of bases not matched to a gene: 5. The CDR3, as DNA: TGTGCCAGCAGTTTCTATGCGGGAGGCGAGACCCAGTACTTC. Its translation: CASSFYAGGETQYF.

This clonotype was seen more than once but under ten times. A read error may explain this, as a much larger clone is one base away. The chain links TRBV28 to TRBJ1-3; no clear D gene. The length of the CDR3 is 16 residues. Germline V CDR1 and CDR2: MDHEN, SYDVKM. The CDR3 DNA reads TGTGCCAGCAGTCCCCACGGGTTTAGTAAGGGAAACAACATATATTTT. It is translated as CASSPHGFSKGNNIYF.

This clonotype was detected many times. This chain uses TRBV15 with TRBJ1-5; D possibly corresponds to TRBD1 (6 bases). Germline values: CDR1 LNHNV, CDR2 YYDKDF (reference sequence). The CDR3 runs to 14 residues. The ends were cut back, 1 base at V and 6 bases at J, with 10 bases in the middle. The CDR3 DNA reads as TGTGCCACCAGCAGAGGGGGGGGCGGTCAGCCCCAGCATTTT. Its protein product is CATSRGGGGQPQHF.

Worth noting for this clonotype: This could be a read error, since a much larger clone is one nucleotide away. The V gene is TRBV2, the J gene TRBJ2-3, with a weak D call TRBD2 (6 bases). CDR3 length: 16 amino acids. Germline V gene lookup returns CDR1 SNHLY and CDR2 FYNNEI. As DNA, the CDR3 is TGTGCCAGCATCACAAGGGCTAGCGCGACCACAGATGCGCAGTATTTT. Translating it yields CASITRASATTDAQYF.

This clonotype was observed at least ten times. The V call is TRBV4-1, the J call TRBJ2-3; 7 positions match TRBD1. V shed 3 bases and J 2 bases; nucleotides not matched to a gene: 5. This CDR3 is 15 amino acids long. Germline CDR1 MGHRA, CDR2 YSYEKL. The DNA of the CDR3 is TGCGCCAGCAGCCACCCGACAGGGTCCACAGATACGCAGTATTTT. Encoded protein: CASSHPTGSTDTQYF.

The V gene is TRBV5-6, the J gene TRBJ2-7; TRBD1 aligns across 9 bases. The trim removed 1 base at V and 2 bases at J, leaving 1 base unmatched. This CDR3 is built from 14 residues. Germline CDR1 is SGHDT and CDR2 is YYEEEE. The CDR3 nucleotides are TGTGCCAGCAGCTTGTGGGACAGGGCCTACGAGCAGTACTTC. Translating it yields CASSLWDRAYEQYF.

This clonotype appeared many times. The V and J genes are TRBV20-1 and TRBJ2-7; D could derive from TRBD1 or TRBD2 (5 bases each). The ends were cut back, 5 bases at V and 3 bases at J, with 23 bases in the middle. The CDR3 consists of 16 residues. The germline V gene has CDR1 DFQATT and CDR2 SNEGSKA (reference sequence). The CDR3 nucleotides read TGCAGTGCTGACCCTTTACCCGGGACCACCTACTACGAGCAGTACTTC. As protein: CSADPLPGTTYYEQYF.

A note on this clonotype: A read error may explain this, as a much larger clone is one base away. The CDR3 protein is CASSPDASSYEQYF. The CDR3 bases are TGTGCCAGCAGCCCAGACGCGAGCTCCTACGAGCAGTACTTC. The J gene is TRBJ2-7, the V gene TRBV7-8; D unresolved. The CDR3 totals 14 residues. The V gene's germline CDR1 is SGHVS and CDR2 FQNEAQ. V was cut by 5 bases and J by 0 bases, with 11 bases left in between.